This T cell receptor (beta chain) was found in a study of T cell responses to AZD1222 COVID-19 vaccine. This CDR3 region has 14 residues. V was trimmed by 6 bases and J by 3 bases, leaving 14 bases between them. CDR1 and CDR2 (germline): LGHDT, YNNKEL (reference sequence). Using immunoSEQ multiplex PCR, the repertoire was profiled, and TCRdb retains in-frame clones only, with some absent. The repertoire includes 90,000 to 120,000 clones, 86% of them detected once, and about 3% sits in the top ten. Concerning this clone: Its antigen is undetermined.

Study results and caveats: In the spike-specific TCR repertoire, nearly half reportedly target unmutated variant regions. Once two AZD1222 doses were given, Spike-specific TCR breadth and depth went up.

This specimen was peripheral blood, taken on day 0 of AZD1222 vaccination. The sequence derives from an adult in good health. The chain uses TRBV3-1 (or the pseudogene TRBV3-2) and TRBJ1-1; D uncertain. The CDR3 sequence: CASSAKRRDTEAFF. CDR3 bases: TGTGCCAGCAGTGCAAAGAGGAGGGACACTGAAGCTTTCTTT.